These T cell receptor beta chains were read from a single sample in a study of T cells in Graves' hyperthyroidism and ophthalmopathy. TCRdb reprocessed the multiplex PCR reads via MiXCR and lists one record per CDR3 protein. The repertoire holds about 520,000 distinct CDR3 sequences, around a quarter seen once, with approximately 10% in the top ten. Sample: blood. The receptor set was obtained from a woman younger than 45 with Graves' ophthalmopathy. Each CDR3 is given with its conserved first and last residue. Each record gives: clone size, D gene, J gene, V gene, CDR3 protein, CDR3 DNA. D genes are given only for firm matches. Part of the rows lack a size; the others show once, few, many or a class for expanded clones.

>.|.|TRBJ2-5|TRBV20-1
CSAHNPGRLQETQYF
TGCAGTGCTCATAATCCGGGACGGCTACAAGAGACCCAGTACTTC
>.|TRBD1|TRBJ2-5|TRBV20-1
CSAARDRGEETQYF
TGCAGTGCTGCCCGGGACAGGGGGGAGGAGACCCAGTACTTC
>many|.|TRBJ1-1|TRBV28
CASNPDLVNTEAFF
TGTGCCAGCAACCCGGACCTTGTGAACACTGAAGCTTTCTTT
>.|.|TRBJ2-5|TRBV6-1
CASGRTDQETQYF
TGTGCCAGCGGTCGGACAGATCAAGAGACCCAGTACTTC
>.|.|TRBJ1-1|TRBV20-1
CSAILGPMNTEAFF
TGCAGTGCTATTTTGGGACCGATGAACACTGAAGCTTTCTTT
>.|TRBD1|TRBJ1-3|TRBV6-5
CASSFGGGAGSGNTIYF
TGTGCCAGCAGTTTCGGAGGGGGCGCCGGTTCTGGAAACACCATATATTTT
>few|TRBD1|TRBJ1-3|TRBV28
CASSLWGQGGNTIYF
TGTGCCAGCAGTTTATGGGGACAGGGGGGAAACACCATATATTTT
>many|.|TRBJ1-2|TRBV28
CASSFRRLYGYTF
TGTGCCAGCAGTTTTAGAAGGCTCTATGGCTACACCTTC
>few|.|TRBJ2-7|TRBV27
CASRPTRGGYEQYF
TGTGCCAGCAGACCTACCAGGGGGGGATACGAGCAGTACTTC
>.|.|TRBJ2-2|TRBV12-3/TRBV12-4
CASKEWQGGTGELFF
TGTGCCAGCAAAGAGTGGCAGGGTGGCACCGGGGAGCTGTTTTTT
>.|.|TRBJ2-2|TRBV28
CASSSGLYAGGAGELFF
TGTGCCAGCAGTTCCGGACTATACGCCGGGGGTGCCGGGGAGCTGTTTTTT
>many|.|TRBJ1-5|TRBV12-3/TRBV12-4
CASSFRTANQPQHF
TGTGCCAGCAGTTTCCGGACAGCCAATCAGCCCCAGCATTTT
>.|.|TRBJ1-5|TRBV29-1
CSVYPGSGQPQHF
TGCAGCGTCTACCCAGGGTCGGGTCAGCCCCAGCATTTT
>many|TRBD2|TRBJ2-3|TRBV7-3
CASSSTGDYPTDTQYF
TGTGCCAGCAGCTCGACCGGGGACTATCCCACAGATACGCAGTATTTT
>.|TRBD2|TRBJ2-5|TRBV9
CASSVSGSAETQYF
TGTGCCAGCAGCGTTAGCGGGAGTGCAGAGACCCAGTACTTC
>many|.|TRBJ1-5|TRBV2
CASSEAEVAVQPQHF
TGTGCCAGCAGTGAAGCGGAGGTAGCAGTTCAGCCCCAGCATTTT
>.|.|TRBJ2-4|TRBV27
CASSLSFGGQRLAKNIQYF
TGTGCCAGCAGTTTATCTTTTGGCGGGCAGAGGCTAGCCAAAAACATTCAGTACTTC
>.|TRBD1|TRBJ2-5|TRBV18
CASSPQGQNQEAQYF
TGTGCCAGCTCACCACAGGGACAGAACCAAGAGGCCCAGTACTTC
>many|TRBD1|TRBJ2-7|TRBV6-5
CASSSPGDRGGYEQYF
TGTGCCAGCAGTTCCCCCGGGGACAGGGGGGGATACGAGCAGTACTTC
>many|TRBD1|TRBJ2-5|TRBV4-1
CASSQTGVGETQYF
TGCGCCAGCAGCCAGACAGGGGTGGGAGAGACCCAGTACTTC
>.|.|TRBJ2-7|TRBV5-1
CASSWGRLRDGDYEQYF
TGCGCCAGCAGCTGGGGCCGTCTCCGGGACGGAGACTACGAGCAGTACTTC
>.|.|TRBJ2-7|TRBV11-1
CASSTGGLVSSYEQYF
TGTGCCAGCAGCACCGGTGGACTGGTAAGCTCCTACGAGCAGTACTTC
>many|TRBD1|TRBJ1-5|TRBV12-3/TRBV12-4
CASSPDRAQPQHF
TGTGCCAGCAGCCCTGACAGGGCCCAGCCCCAGCATTTT